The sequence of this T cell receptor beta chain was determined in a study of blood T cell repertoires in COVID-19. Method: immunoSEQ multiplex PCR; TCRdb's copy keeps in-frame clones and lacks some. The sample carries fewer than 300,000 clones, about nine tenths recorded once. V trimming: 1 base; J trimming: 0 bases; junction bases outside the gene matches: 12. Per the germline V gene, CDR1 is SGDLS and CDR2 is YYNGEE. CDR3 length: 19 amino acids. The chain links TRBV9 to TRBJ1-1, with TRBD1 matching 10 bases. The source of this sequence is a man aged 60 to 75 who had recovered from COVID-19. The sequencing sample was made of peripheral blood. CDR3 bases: TGTGCCAGCAGCGTATTGGGTTTGGTGACAGGGGGCTTGAACACTGAAGCTTTCTTT. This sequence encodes CASSVLGLVTGGLNTEAFF.